This T cell receptor beta chain was documented in a study of vaccination and CD4 T cells after COVID-19. This sample's treatment: approximately nine-day PBMC culture with coronavirus spike peptide pools or control peptides (ViraFEST assay). T cells were expanded with peptide pools, and expanded clonotypes were identified by TCR sequencing. The cultures had half their medium swapped for fresh IL-2 medium on days 3 and 7. With the Oncomine TCR Beta short-read assay, DNA from cultured CD4+ T cells was sequenced. TCRdb independently ran MiXCR on the PCR reads; one entry per CDR3 protein. The data show 15,000 to 20,000 distinct CDR3 sequences, around 61% seen once. Concerning this clonotype: What it binds is unknown.

Sequencing input: CD4+ T cells from blood, cultured in vitro. The clonotype was recovered from a human donor who had recovered from COVID-19.

CDR3 nucleotide sequence: TGTGCCACCGACAGGGGGCTATATTATAATTCACCCCTCCACTTT. Amino acids: CATDRGLYYNSPLHF. V is TRBV6-1 and J is TRBJ1-6, with 10 bases matching TRBD1. The V segment lost 10 bases and the J segment 4 bases; nucleotides outside the gene matches: 7. The CDR3 runs to 15 residues. The germline gives CDR1 MNHNS, CDR2 SASEGT.